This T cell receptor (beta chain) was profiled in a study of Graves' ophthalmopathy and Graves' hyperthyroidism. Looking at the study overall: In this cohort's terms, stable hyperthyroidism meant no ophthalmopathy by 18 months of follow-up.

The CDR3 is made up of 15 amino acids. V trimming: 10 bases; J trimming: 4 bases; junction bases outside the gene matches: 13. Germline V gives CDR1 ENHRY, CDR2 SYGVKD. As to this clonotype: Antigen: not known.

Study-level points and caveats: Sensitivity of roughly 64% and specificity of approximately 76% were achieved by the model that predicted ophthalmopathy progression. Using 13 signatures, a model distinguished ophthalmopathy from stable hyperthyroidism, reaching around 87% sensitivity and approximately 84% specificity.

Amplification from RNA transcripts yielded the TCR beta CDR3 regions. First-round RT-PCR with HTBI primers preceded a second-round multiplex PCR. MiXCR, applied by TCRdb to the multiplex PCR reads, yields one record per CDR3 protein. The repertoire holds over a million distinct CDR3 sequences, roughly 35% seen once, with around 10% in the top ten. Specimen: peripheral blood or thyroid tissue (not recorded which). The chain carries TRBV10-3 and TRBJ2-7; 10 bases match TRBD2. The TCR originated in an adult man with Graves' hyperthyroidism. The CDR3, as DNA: TGTGCCAAGGGGCCGATAGCGGGAGGTCCTTACGAGCAGTACTTC. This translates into CAKGPIAGGPYEQYF.